Below, 13 T cell receptor beta chains from the same sample are listed, as sequenced in a study of early T cells in non-severe SARS-CoV-2 infection. TCRdb fed the 5' RACE reads into MiXCR, producing one record per CDR3 protein. The sample lists tens of thousands of distinct CDR3 sequences, approximately 6.7% occurring once. The sequencing sample was made of whole blood. The receptors come from an adult who was a healthcare worker with PCR-confirmed SARS-CoV-2 infection or an uninfected control (not recorded which).

The table lists this clonotype with many counts. The chain couples TRBV5-6 to TRBJ1-6; the D gene is possibly TRBD1 (5 bases). V was shortened by 6 bases and J by 5 bases, with 15 bases between the two germline ends. Germline values: CDR1 SGHDT, CDR2 YYEEEE. This CDR3 has 15 residues. CDR3 DNA sequence: TGTGCCAGCAACCTTGGGGCCGGAGATAATTCACCCCTCCACTTT. It codes for CASNLGAGDNSPLHF. Together with reference TRBV5-6 and TRBJ1-6, the CDR3 gives the full variable domain: DAGVTQSPTHLIKTRGQQVTLRCSPKSGHDTVSWYQQALGQGPQFIFQYYEEEERQRGNFPDRFSGHQFPNYSSELNVNALLLGDSALYLCASNLGAGDNSPLHFGNGTRLTVT.

This clonotype appeared a few times. J is TRBJ1-1 and V is TRBV30; 10 bases align to TRBD1. This CDR3 is built from 14 residues. The ends lost 0 bases at V and 5 bases at J; junction bases unmatched: 3. Germline CDR1 reads GTSNPN; CDR2 reads SVGIG (reference sequence). This chain's CDR3 is CAWSVQGQGTEAFF. Written as DNA, the CDR3 is TGTGCCTGGAGTGTACAGGGACAGGGGACTGAAGCTTTCTTT.

This clonotype was counted ten times or more. This rearrangement joins TRBV6-2 or TRBV6-3 to TRBJ1-5; TRBD1 agrees at 7 bases. CDR3 length: 15 amino acids. Germline CDR1 reads MNHEY; CDR2 reads SVGEGT. V shed 7 bases, J shed 3 bases, and the junction held 9 bases outside the gene matches. CDR3 coding DNA: TGTGCCAGCAAACTCAGGGGGGTGATCAATCAGCCCCAGCATTTT. Translation: CASKLRGVINQPQHF.

This clonotype was detected ten times or more. The chain is built from TRBV3-1 and TRBJ1-2, with D hard to call. Trimming took off 1 base at V and 5 bases at J, with 8 bases between the two ends. The CDR3 runs to 13 residues. Germline CDR1 is LGHDT and CDR2 is YNNKEL (reference sequence). The CDR3 reads CASSQGGEYGYTF. The CDR3 bases are TGTGCCAGCAGCCAAGGAGGAGAATATGGCTACACCTTC.

At least ten counts were recorded for this clonotype. The V call is TRBV11-2, the J call TRBJ2-5, with a possible D match to TRBD2 (6 bases). The CDR3 runs 14 residues. The germline V gene has CDR1 SGHAT and CDR2 FQNNGV. V was trimmed by 6 bases and J by 4 bases, leaving 15 bases between them. The CDR3 DNA sequence: TGTGCCAGCAGGCACCCGAGGGGAGGAGAGACCCAGTACTTC. Translated: CASRHPRGGETQYF.

In this sample, this clonotype turned up many times. This chain connects TRBV7-2 to TRBJ1-5; TRBD1 might be the D (5 bases). This CDR3 spans 14 amino acids. Trimming removed 2 bases from V and 7 bases from J, with 12 bases in between. Germline V gene data show CDR1 as SGHTA and CDR2 as FQGNSA. CDR3 nucleotides: TGTGCCAGCAGCTTAATGGGGGGAGGGCAGCCCCAGCATTTT. Protein product: CASSLMGGGQPQHF.

This clonotype was picked up many times. The J gene is TRBJ1-2, the V gene TRBV12-3 or TRBV12-4, with TRBD1 as a possible D gene (5 bases). This CDR3 comprises 13 residues. The V and J ends lost 3 bases and 4 bases respectively, with 9 bases between them. This CDR3 is CASSLGGLYGYTF. DNA for the CDR3: TGTGCCAGCAGTTTGGGGGGACTCTATGGCTACACCTTC.

The genes are TRBV29-1 and TRBJ2-7; 10 bases line up with TRBD2. After removal of 6 bases from V and 2 bases from J, the junction contained 4 bases not matched to a gene. The CDR3 is made up of 13 amino acids. Germline CDR1 is SQVTM and CDR2 is ANQGSEA. CDR3 in amino acids: CSVWTSGTYEQYF. The CDR3 bases are TGCAGCGTCTGGACTAGCGGCACCTACGAGCAGTACTTC.

On this clonotype itself: This likely comes from a read error, as the CDR3 has no conserved phenylalanine or tryptophan at its end. The chain couples TRBV11-2 to TRBJ2-3; D possibly matches TRBD1 or TRBD2 (5 bases each). The V end was cut by 5 bases, the J end by 0 bases, with 12 bases between. The CDR3 loop spans 15 amino acids. Looked up from germline, CDR1 is SGHAT and CDR2 is FQNNGV. In nucleotides, the CDR3 is TGTGCCAGCAGCCCATGGGACCTTAGCACAGATACGCAGTATTCT. Its translation: CASSPWDLSTDTQYS.

This clonotype occurred a few times. The chain carries TRBV20-1 and TRBJ2-7; 9 positions agree with TRBD1. Germline V gene sequence: CDR1 DFQATT, CDR2 SNEGSKA (reference sequence). Trimming took 5 bases from V and 4 from J; bases not matched to a gene: 3. This CDR3 region has 12 residues. CDR3 region: CSAYRGLYEQYF. The DNA for the CDR3 is TGCAGTGCTTACAGGGGGCTGTACGAGCAGTACTTC.

The chain is built from TRBV20-1 and TRBJ2-5, with D perhaps TRBD2 (6 bases). Germline V gives CDR1 DFQATT, CDR2 SNEGSKA (reference sequence). The length of the CDR3 is 13 residues. V lost 6 bases and J lost 5, with 16 bases in between. CDR3 in amino acids: CSAPVLASETQYF. CDR3 nucleotide sequence: TGCAGTGCCCCCGTTCTAGCGTCGGAGACCCAGTACTTC.

This clonotype was seen a few times. The chain combines TRBV6-6 with TRBJ2-1; weak D call: TRBD1 (5 bases). Germline V gene sequence: CDR1 MNHNY, CDR2 SVGAGI (reference sequence). Trimming took 5 bases from V and 6 from J, leaving 14 bases between them. The CDR3 runs to 14 residues. CDR3 loop: CASSTTGQFNEQFF. DNA for the CDR3: TGTGCCAGCAGTACTACCGGACAATTCAATGAGCAGTTCTTC.

There are many counts of this clonotype. CDR3 region: CASSLGGAVGYTF. CDR3 DNA sequence: TGTGCCAGCAGCTTGGGGGGCGCGGTTGGCTACACCTTC. This chain uses TRBV5-6 with TRBJ1-2; D might be TRBD1 (5 bases). The length of the CDR3 is 13 residues. V was cut by 0 bases and J by 7 bases, with 10 bases left in between. From germline, CDR1 is SGHDT and CDR2 YYEEEE. The variable domain in full, with the rest retrieved from reference TRBV5-6 and TRBJ1-2, is DAGVTQSPTHLIKTRGQQVTLRCSPKSGHDTVSWYQQALGQGPQFIFQYYEEEERQRGNFPDRFSGHQFPNYSSELNVNALLLGDSALYLCASSLGGAVGYTFGSGTRLTVV.